This TCR beta chain was sequenced during a study of blood T cell repertoires in COVID-19. The wider study: COVID-19 samples collected from the United States, Italy and Spain covered acute and convalescent phases. PBMCs, B-cell-depleted T cells, or T cells provided the cDNA or gDNA that made up the material.

The CDR3 covers 16 residues. Trimming at V came to 0 bases and at J to 6 bases, leaving 8 bases not matched to a gene. Germline V gene lookup returns CDR1 SGHTA and CDR2 FQGNSA. Authors' data handling: From reference gene primer amplification, estimates of nucleated cell counts were derived. Produced via immunoSEQ multiplex PCR; TCRdb's table is partial and in-frame only. V and J calls and clone size are those listed in that table; D and trimming were worked out from the DNA. Among fewer than 350,000 clones listed, 65% to 90% were seen once. The chain uses TRBV7-2 and TRBJ1-5, with 7 bases matching TRBD1. The source is a human donor in a cohort sampled during active COVID-19. The sample was peripheral blood. The CDR3 DNA sequence: TGTGCCAGCAGCTTAGCGCACTCGGGACAGAGTCAGCCCCAGCATTTT. Translating it yields CASSLAHSGQSQPQHF.